This TCR beta chain was profiled in a study of blood T cell repertoires in COVID-19. Study details: Donors in the United States, Italy and Spain gave samples during acute or convalescent COVID-19. T cells, B-cell-depleted T cells, or PBMCs provided the cDNA or gDNA that served as material.

Per germline, CDR1 MGHRA and CDR2 YSYEKL. V was pared by 2 bases and J by 1 base, with 17 bases between. The CDR3 spans 17 residues. Authors' processing steps: Estimated nucleated cell counts came from reference gene primer amplification. Assay: immunoSEQ multiplex PCR; the TCRdb copy retains only in-frame clones and omits some. Clonal size and the V and J genes are those of that table, whereas D and trimming came from the DNA. The profile shows about 59,000 clones, 91% of them singletons. The rearrangement links TRBV4-1 to TRBJ1-1; D is ambiguous. The TCR was taken from a human donor in a cohort sampled during active COVID-19. Sequencing input: peripheral blood. Here the CDR3 DNA reads TGCGCCAGCAGCCAAAGCATCTCCGGCGGTCAGAACACTGAAGCTTTCTTT. Residues: CASSQSISGGQNTEAFF.